The clone carrying this T cell receptor beta chain has a handful of counts. Germline V CDR1 and CDR2: ENHRY, SYGVKD. Trimming left V 7 bases short and J 4 bases short, with 4 bases between. The CDR3 consists of 11 residues. The authors' processing: Quantification of nucleated cells was approximated via reference gene primer amplification. This table comes from immunoSEQ multiplex PCR, and its TCRdb copy is limited to in-frame clones, with some not included. V, J and clone size are taken as reported in that table, and D and trimming were inferred from the DNA itself. In the table there are over 100,000 clones, roughly three quarters of which are singletons. This sample is drawn from a study of blood T cell repertoires in COVID-19. Study background: Samples taken during acute and convalescent COVID-19 were collected in the United States, Italy and Spain. In each case, the material was cDNA or gDNA derived from T cells, B-cell-depleted T cells, or PBMCs.

The rearrangement uses TRBV10-3 and TRBJ1-4; no firm D call. The specimen was peripheral blood. The receptor was isolated from a woman older than 75 with acute or convalescent COVID-19. In nucleotides, the CDR3 is TGTGCCATCACCTTTAATGAAAAACTGTTTTTT. Its protein product is CAITFNEKLFF.